These 21 T cell receptor beta chains came from one sample sequenced in a study of beta chain features in type 1 diabetes. The study's findings and limits: Type 1 diabetes patients had moderately but significantly shorter TCRB CDR3s in all four CD4+ subsets.

Expressed TCRB transcripts were sequenced, since all the RNA that had been isolated was reverse transcribed. Sequenced by immunoSEQ multiplex PCR; TCRdb stores in-frame clones only, minus some. The table records around 360,000 clones, 10% to 15% of them present only once. Antigens of these TCRs are unknown. Sequenced input: naive CD4+ T cells from blood. The receptors were sampled from a woman younger than 35 with type 1 diabetes.

The rearrangement uses TRBV7-9 and TRBJ2-5, with D uncertain. Trimming took off 7 bases at V and 5 bases at J, with 14 bases between the two ends. Germline CDR1 SEHNR, CDR2 FQNEAQ (reference sequence). The CDR3 has 13 residues. The CDR3: CASTSRAGETQYF. CDR3 nucleotide sequence: TGTGCCAGCACCTCTCGCGCCGGGGAGACCCAGTACTTC.

The chain recombines TRBV9 with TRBJ1-1; 9 nucleotides match TRBD1. V dropped 0 bases and J dropped 4; count of bases not matched to a gene: 7. The length of the CDR3 is 16 residues. CDR1 is SGDLS, CDR2 YYNGEE, per germline. Written as DNA, the CDR3 is TGTGCCAGCAGCGTAGGGGGGACAGGGCCGCGCACTGAAGCTTTCTTT. Encoded protein: CASSVGGTGPRTEAFF. The full variable domain, completed using reference TRBV9 and TRBJ1-1, is DSGVTQTPKHLITATGQRVTLRCSPRSGDLSVYWYQQSLDQGLQFLIQYYNGEERAKGNILERFSAQQFPDLHSELNLSSLELGDSALYFCASSVGGTGPRTEAFFGQGTRLTVV.

This clone was picked up a small number of times. The rearrangement uses TRBV29-1 and TRBJ1-4; D ambiguous. V was trimmed by 6 bases and J by 4 bases, leaving 6 bases between them. This CDR3 is 11 amino acids long. The germline CDR1 and CDR2 sequences are SQVTM and ANQGSEA. CDR3 protein: CSVRGNEKLFF. CDR3 coding DNA: TGCAGCGTCCGGGGTAATGAAAAACTGTTTTTT.

This clone was counted between two and nine times. V and J are TRBV9 and TRBJ2-2; no reliable D call. The CDR3 spans 16 residues. CDR1 and CDR2 (germline): SGDLS, YYNGEE. Deletions cut 4 bases from V and 4 bases from J, with 17 bases between. CDR3 bases: TGTGCCAGCAGCACACTTGACAAGGATAGCACCGGGGAGCTGTTTTTT. It translates to CASSTLDKDSTGELFF.

Comments on this clone: At the DNA level, this CDR3 is encoded by other sequences in the same sample as well. V is TRBV7-9 and J is TRBJ1-1; weak D call: TRBD1 (6 bases). The CDR3 has 14 residues. Germline lookup yields CDR1 SEHNR and CDR2 FQNEAQ (reference sequence). Between the trimmed V and J ends, which lost 5 bases and 1 base, there was a span of 11 bases. The CDR3 loop is CASSLTTGNTEAFF. DNA for the CDR3: TGTGCCAGCAGCCTAACGACAGGGAACACTGAAGCTTTCTTT.

A few counts support this clone. The chain employs TRBV12-5 and TRBJ1-6; the D gene is possibly TRBD1 (6 bases). The ends were cut back, 1 base at V and 6 bases at J, with 7 bases in the middle. CDR3 length: 14 amino acids. Germline CDR1 and CDR2: LGHNT and FRNRAP. CDR3 bases: TGTGCTAGTGGTTTGGAGGGGGTTAATTCACCCCTCCACTTT. It is translated as CASGLEGVNSPLHF.

This clone turned up a few times. The gene calls are TRBV7-3 and TRBJ2-6; no definite D call. V lost 5 bases and J 0 bases, leaving 8 bases between the germline ends. CDR3 length: 15 residues. Germline V gene lookup returns CDR1 SGHTA and CDR2 FQGTGA. DNA for the CDR3: TGTGCCAGCAGCCCCATAGACTCTGGGGCCAACGTCCTGACTTTC. This sequence encodes CASSPIDSGANVLTF.

This clone was seen more than once but under ten times. This CDR3 is also generated by other DNA sequences in the sample. J is TRBJ2-1 and V is TRBV11-2, with a possible D match to TRBD2 (5 bases). V lost 5 bases, J lost 4 bases, and 9 bases lay in between. Germline CDR1 and CDR2: SGHAT and FQNNGV. The CDR3 runs to 13 residues. The CDR3 DNA sequence: TGTGCCAGCAGCGCAGGACTGTACAATGAGCAGTTCTTC. Protein product: CASSAGLYNEQFF.

The chain joins TRBV7-9 to TRBJ1-2, with D maybe TRBD1 (6 bases). V was clipped by 5 bases and J by 6 bases, with 13 bases between them. The CDR3 extends over 13 amino acids. The germline V gene encodes CDR1 SEHNR and CDR2 FQNEAQ (reference sequence). Here the CDR3 reads CASSPNRDDGYTF. In DNA form, the CDR3 reads TGTGCCAGCAGCCCTAACAGGGACGATGGCTACACCTTC.

V and J are TRBV10-3 and TRBJ2-7, with unresolved D. From germline, CDR1 is ENHRY and CDR2 SYGVKD. The CDR3 has 12 amino acids. The germline V and J ends were trimmed by 4 bases and 2 bases, with 6 bases remaining between them. The CDR3 DNA follows: TGTGCCATCAGTGGCGTCCCCTACGAGCAGTACTTC. This gives the protein CAISGVPYEQYF.

This chain connects TRBV7-2 to TRBJ2-1; 9 bases map to TRBD1. The J segment lost 9 bases and the V segment lost 2 bases, leaving 5 bases of the junction unmatched. CDR1 SGHTA and CDR2 FQGNSA come from the germline V gene. The CDR3 is made up of 14 amino acids. The CDR3 loop is CASSLRRDRVEQFF. CDR3 DNA: TGTGCCAGCAGCTTAAGGCGGGACAGGGTTGAGCAGTTCTTC.

V gene TRBV7-9 combines with J gene TRBJ2-7; TRBD2 matches at 8 bases. The CDR3 is made up of 15 amino acids. The V segment lost 6 bases and the J segment 6 bases; nucleotides outside the gene matches: 13. The germline gives CDR1 SEHNR, CDR2 FQNEAQ (reference sequence). CDR3 in amino acids: CASSLPGLGLGEQYF. The CDR3 DNA follows: TGTGCCAGCAGTCTCCCGGGACTAGGATTGGGCGAGCAGTACTTC. Full variable domain (outside the CDR3, taken from reference TRBV7-9 and TRBJ2-7): DTGVSQNPRHKITKRGQNVTFRCDPISEHNRLYWYRQTLGQGPEFLTYFQNEAQLEKSRLLSDRFSAERPKGSFSTLEIQRTEQGDSAMYLCASSLPGLGLGEQYFGPGTRLTVT.

Only a few counts were recorded for this clone. The V and J genes are TRBV5-4 and TRBJ2-3; 9 nucleotides agree with TRBD2. Unmatched junction bases numbered 5, after V lost 1 base and J lost 2 bases. The CDR3 has 16 amino acids. Germline V gives CDR1 SGHNT, CDR2 YYREEE (reference sequence). The CDR3 loop reads CASSLKAGGHTDTQYF. CDR3 in DNA: TGTGCCAGCAGCTTGAAAGCGGGGGGTCACACAGATACGCAGTATTTT.

The chain links TRBV11-2 to TRBJ1-2, with D perhaps TRBD1 (6 bases). Trimming removed 5 bases at V and 8 bases at J, with 18 bases between. The CDR3 runs 14 residues. CDR1 and CDR2 (germline): SGHAT, FQNNGV. CDR3 nucleotides: TGTGCCAGCAGCCCCAACAGGGACCTGTGGGGCTACACCTTC. Its translation is CASSPNRDLWGYTF.

This chain joins TRBV6-6 and TRBJ1-4, with 8 bases matching TRBD1. Trimming took 4 bases from V and 11 from J; bases not matched to a gene: 9. From germline, CDR1 is MNHNY and CDR2 SVGAGI (reference sequence). This CDR3 has 14 residues. The CDR3: CASSSTGASGKLFF. CDR3 coding DNA: TGTGCCAGCAGTTCGACAGGGGCCTCAGGGAAACTGTTTTTT.

The chain has TRBV5-3 and TRBJ2-1, with 7 positions matching TRBD2. TRBV5-3 is annotated as an ORF whose role is uncertain. This CDR3 has 15 amino acids. The V segment lost 5 bases and the J segment 4 bases; nucleotides outside the gene matches: 9. CDR3 DNA: TGTGCCAGAAGGTGTGGAGGAGCGGGATACAATGAGCAGTTCTTC. Its protein is CARRCGGAGYNEQFF.

The J gene is TRBJ1-1, the V gene TRBV30, with TRBD1 as a possible D gene (5 bases). Germline V gene data show CDR1 as GTSNPN and CDR2 as SVGIG (reference sequence). The V gene lost 4 bases and the J gene lost 4 bases, with 10 bases spanning the gap. The CDR3 has 12 amino acids. CDR3 sequence reads: CAWKQVGTEAFF. For the CDR3, the DNA is TGTGCCTGGAAACAGGTGGGCACTGAAGCTTTCTTT.

The J gene is TRBJ2-1, the V gene TRBV28, with 10 nucleotides matching TRBD1. Germline V gene data show CDR1 as MDHEN and CDR2 as SYDVKM. The length of the CDR3 is 14 residues. The J segment lost 8 bases and the V segment lost 6 bases, leaving 7 bases of the junction unmatched. CDR3 nucleotide sequence: TGTGCCAGCAGGACTCCGGGACAGGGGTATGAGCAGTTCTTC. Encoded protein: CASRTPGQGYEQFF.

This clone was seen more than once but under ten times. V gene TRBV6-6 combines with J gene TRBJ2-6; TRBD1 matches 7 bases. V shed 7 bases, J shed 2 bases, and the junction held 8 bases outside the gene matches. The germline gives CDR1 MNHNY, CDR2 SVGAGI (reference sequence). The CDR3 runs to 16 residues. The CDR3 loop is CASTRAGGPGANVLTF. The DNA for the CDR3 is TGTGCCAGCACCAGGGCAGGGGGTCCTGGGGCCAACGTCCTGACTTTC.

This clone was found once. This chain connects TRBV20-1 to TRBJ1-5, with D maybe TRBD1 (5 bases). V lost 5 bases, J lost 4 bases, and 6 bases lay in between. Germline V gene data show CDR1 as DFQATT and CDR2 as SNEGSKA (reference sequence). The CDR3 length is 11 residues. The CDR3 coding sequence is TGCAGTGCTCAGGGAAATCAGCCCCAGCATTTT. Translated: CSAQGNQPQHF.

The chain employs TRBV9 and TRBJ1-2, with 10 positions matching TRBD1. This CDR3 is built from 15 residues. Germline CDR1 SGDLS, CDR2 YYNGEE. Trimming at V came to 1 base and at J to 7 bases, leaving 7 bases not matched to a gene. The CDR3 sequence is CASSVSGTGVSGYTF. The DNA of the CDR3 is TGTGCCAGCAGCGTATCCGGGACAGGGGTCAGTGGCTACACCTTC.